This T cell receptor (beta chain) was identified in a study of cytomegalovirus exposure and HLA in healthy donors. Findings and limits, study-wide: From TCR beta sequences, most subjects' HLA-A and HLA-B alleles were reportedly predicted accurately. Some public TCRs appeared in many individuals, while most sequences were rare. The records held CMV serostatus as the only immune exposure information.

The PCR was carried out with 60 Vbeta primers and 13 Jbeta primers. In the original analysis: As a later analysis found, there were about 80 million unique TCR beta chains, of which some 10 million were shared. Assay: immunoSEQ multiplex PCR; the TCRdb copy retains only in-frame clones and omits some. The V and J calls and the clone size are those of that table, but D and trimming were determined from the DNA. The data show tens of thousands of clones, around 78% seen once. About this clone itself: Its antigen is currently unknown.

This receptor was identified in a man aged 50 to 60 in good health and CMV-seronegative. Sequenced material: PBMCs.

The CDR3 region has the DNA TGCGCCAGCAGCTTTCCTGACAGCCACTACGAGCAGTACTTC. It translates to CASSFPDSHYEQYF. The chain uses TRBV5-1 and TRBJ2-7; D is perhaps TRBD1 (5 bases). Germline CDR1 reads SGHRS; CDR2 reads YFSETQ. CDR3 size: 14 residues. V lost 2 bases to trimming and J lost 3 bases, with 12 bases between them.